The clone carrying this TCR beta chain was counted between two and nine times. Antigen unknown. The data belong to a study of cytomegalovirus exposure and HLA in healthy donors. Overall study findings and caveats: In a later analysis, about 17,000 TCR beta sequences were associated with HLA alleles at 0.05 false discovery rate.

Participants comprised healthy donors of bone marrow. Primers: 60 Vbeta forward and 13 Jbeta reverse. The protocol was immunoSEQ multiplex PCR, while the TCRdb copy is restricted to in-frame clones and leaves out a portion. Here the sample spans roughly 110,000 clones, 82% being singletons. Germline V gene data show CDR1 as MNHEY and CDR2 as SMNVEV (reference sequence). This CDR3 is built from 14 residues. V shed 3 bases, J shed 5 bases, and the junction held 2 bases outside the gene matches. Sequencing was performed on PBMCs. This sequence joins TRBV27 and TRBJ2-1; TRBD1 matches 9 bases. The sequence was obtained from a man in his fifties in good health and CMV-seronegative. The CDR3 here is CASSFGTGNNEQFF. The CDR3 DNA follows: TGTGCCAGCAGTTTCGGGACAGGGAACAATGAGCAGTTCTTC.